This T cell receptor beta chain emerged from a study of blood T cell repertoires in COVID-19. Study-level background: The United States, Italy and Spain were the sources of the acute and convalescent COVID-19 samples. Sources were T cells, B-cell-depleted T cells, or PBMCs; the material itself was cDNA or gDNA.

From germline, CDR1 is MNHNY and CDR2 SVGAGI (reference sequence). There are 14 residues in the CDR3. V gave up 7 bases and J gave up 6 bases; unmatched junction bases: 9. In the original workflow: Reference gene primer amplification gave estimated nucleated cell counts. The method was immunoSEQ multiplex PCR; TCRdb's version includes in-frame clones alone and lacks a portion of them. V and J calls and clone size are given by that table; D and trimming were obtained from the DNA. Seen here are about 110,000 clones, about three quarters observed once, and the top ten hold about 6%. The sample was peripheral blood. The chain combines TRBV6-6 with TRBJ1-1, with 9 bases fitting TRBD1. This TCR was recovered from a man aged 80 or over with acute or convalescent COVID-19. CDR3 region: CASTLRDRESEAFF. CDR3 DNA sequence: TGTGCCAGCACTTTACGGGACAGGGAATCTGAAGCTTTCTTT.